The sequence of this T cell receptor beta chain was determined in a study of shared clonotypes between healthy human individuals. V was pared by 0 bases and J by 0 bases, with 6 bases of the junction left unmatched. This CDR3 is built from 18 residues. CDR1 is ENHRY and CDR2 is SYGVKD in the germline V gene. Sequencing was performed with immunoSEQ multiplex PCR; in TCRdb, only in-frame clones are kept and a portion is missing. The repertoire has about 490,000 clones, 70% to 80% of them found once; the top ten carry around 12%. The sequencing input was PBMCs. The source of this sequence is a middle-aged woman in good health. Some clones in this sample may be carry-over from other donors' samples. The chain joins TRBV10-3 to TRBJ1-5; 9 nucleotides match TRBD1. CDR3 sequence (DNA): TGTGCCATCAGTGAGTCTCGGGACAGGGCATATAGCAATCAGCCCCAGCATTTT. Translating gives CAISESRDRAYSNQPQHF.